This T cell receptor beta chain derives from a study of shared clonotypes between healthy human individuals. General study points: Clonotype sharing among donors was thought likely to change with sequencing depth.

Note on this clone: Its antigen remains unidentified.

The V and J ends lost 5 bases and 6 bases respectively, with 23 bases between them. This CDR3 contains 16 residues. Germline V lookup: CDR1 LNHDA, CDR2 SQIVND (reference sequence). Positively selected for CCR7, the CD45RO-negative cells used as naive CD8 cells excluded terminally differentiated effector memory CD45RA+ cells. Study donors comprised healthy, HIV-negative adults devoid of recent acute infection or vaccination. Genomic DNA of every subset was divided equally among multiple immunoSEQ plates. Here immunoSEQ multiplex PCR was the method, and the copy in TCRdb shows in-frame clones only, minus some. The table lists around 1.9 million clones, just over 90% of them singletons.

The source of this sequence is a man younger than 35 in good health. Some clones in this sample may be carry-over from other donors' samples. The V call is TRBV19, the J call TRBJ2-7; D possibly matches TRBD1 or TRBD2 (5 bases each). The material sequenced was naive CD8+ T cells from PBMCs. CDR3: CASSLWGTGTNSEQYF. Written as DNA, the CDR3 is TGTGCCAGTAGTTTATGGGGGACGGGGACGAATAGCGAGCAGTACTTC.